This is a list of T cell receptor beta chains from one sample in a study of shared clonotypes between healthy human individuals. The table came from immunoSEQ multiplex PCR; TCRdb's copy has only in-frame clones and leaves some out. The sample has nearly 2 million clones; roughly 95% are singletons. Sequences were obtained from naive CD8+ T cells sorted from blood. These receptors were taken from a man younger than 30 in good health. CDR3s include the opening cysteine and the closing phenylalanine or tryptophan. A D gene is named only where the DNA matches it firmly. Rows give clone size only sometimes, using once, few, many, or a class for an expanded clone.

d_gene	v_gene	abundance	len	j_gene	CDR3aa	CDR3nt
-	TRBV27	-	14	TRBJ1-3	CASRTGLGGNTIYF	TGTGCCAGCAGGACGGGATTGGGTGGAAACACCATATATTTT
-	TRBV15	-	15	TRBJ2-1	CATSRRDRQLDEQFF	TGTGCCACCAGCCGTCGGGACCGCCAGCTCGATGAGCAGTTCTTC
TRBD1	TRBV5-6	-	15	TRBJ1-2	CASSLSPDRVDGYTF	TGTGCCAGCAGCTTAAGTCCCGACAGGGTGGATGGCTACACCTTC
-	TRBV7-2	-	16	TRBJ2-7	CASSLSGGSFSYEQYF	TGTGCCAGTAGCTTAAGCGGCGGCTCGTTCTCCTACGAGCAGTACTTC
-	TRBV7-2	-	16	TRBJ2-3	CASTPPTGVWPDTQYF	TGTGCCAGCACCCCGCCGACAGGAGTATGGCCAGATACGCAGTATTTT
TRBD1	TRBV6-5	-	14	TRBJ2-7	CASSYGTGLYEQYF	TGTGCCAGCAGTTACGGGACAGGGTTATACGAGCAGTACTTC
TRBD2	TRBV4-3	-	14	TRBJ2-7	CASSQVLAGDEQYF	TGCGCCAGCAGCCAAGTACTAGCGGGAGACGAGCAGTACTTC
TRBD2	TRBV10-3	-	19	TRBJ2-7	CAISESAGLAGDKHYEQYF	TGTGCCATCAGTGAGTCTGCCGGGCTAGCGGGAGACAAACACTACGAGCAGTACTTC
-	TRBV9	-	15	TRBJ1-3	CASSVAGNSGNTIYF	TGTGCCAGCAGCGTAGCTGGCAACTCTGGAAACACCATATATTTT
TRBD1	TRBV18	-	13	TRBJ2-7	CASSTGDEVEQYF	TGTGCCAGCTCAACAGGGGATGAGGTCGAGCAGTACTTC
TRBD1	TRBV4-1	-	16	TRBJ1-1	CASSHFLQGENTEAFF	TGCGCCAGCAGCCATTTCCTCCAGGGGGAGAACACTGAAGCTTTCTTT
TRBD1	TRBV29-1	-	16	TRBJ2-3	CSAARNRGTSTDTQYF	TGCAGCGCAGCAAGAAACAGGGGCACTAGCACAGATACGCAGTATTTT
-	TRBV27	-	14	TRBJ2-7	CASSLNGKIYEQYF	TGTGCCAGCAGTTTAAATGGGAAAATCTACGAGCAGTACTTC
TRBD1	TRBV7-2	-	13	TRBJ2-7	CASFDRGSHEQYF	TGTGCCAGCTTCGACAGGGGTTCCCACGAGCAGTACTTC
-	TRBV10-3	-	12	TRBJ2-2	CAISDGSRELFF	TGTGCCATCAGTGACGGGTCGCGGGAGCTGTTTTTT
TRBD2	TRBV6-1	-	15	TRBJ2-7	CASSDLGGSSYEQYF	TGTGCCAGCAGTGATTTAGGCGGGAGCTCCTACGAGCAGTACTTC
-	TRBV10-2	once	10	TRBJ2-1	CASGDNEQFF	TGCGCCAGCGGCGACAATGAGCAGTTCTTC
-	TRBV28	-	13	TRBJ1-1	CASSPPGLSEAFF	TGTGCCAGCAGTCCGCCAGGGTTATCGGAAGCTTTCTTT
-	TRBV2	once	14	TRBJ2-3	CASSEAPRTDTQYF	TGTGCCAGCAGTGAAGCTCCTCGCACAGATACGCAGTATTTT
-	TRBV7-9	once	13	TRBJ2-1	CASSEGWDNEQFF	TGTGCCAGCAGCGAAGGGTGGGACAATGAGCAGTTCTTC
-	TRBV7-9	-	13	TRBJ2-7	CASSLSETYEQYF	TGTGCCAGCAGCTTAAGTGAAACCTACGAGCAGTACTTC
-	TRBV30	-	13	TRBJ2-7	CAWTAGTSYEQYF	TGTGCCTGGACGGCAGGGACCTCCTACGAGCAGTACTTC
TRBD2	TRBV15	-	17	TRBJ2-3	CATSRDILAGFSDTQYF	TGTGCCACCAGCAGAGATATCCTAGCGGGTTTCTCAGATACGCAGTATTTT
-	TRBV5-4	once	16	TRBJ2-4	CASSRPGEGGVNIQYF	TGTGCCAGCAGCCGGCCAGGAGAGGGCGGAGTAAACATTCAGTACTTC
TRBD2	TRBV7-9	-	15	TRBJ2-1	CASSWGLAVYNEQFF	TGTGCCAGCAGCTGGGGACTAGCGGTCTACAATGAGCAGTTCTTC
-	TRBV4-3	-	13	TRBJ2-7	CASSLEGEYEQYF	TGCGCCAGCAGCCTCGAGGGAGAGTACGAGCAGTACTTC
-	TRBV6-5	-	14	TRBJ1-5	CASSSTEGNQPQHF	TGTGCCAGCAGCTCGACAGAGGGCAATCAGCCCCAGCATTTT
-	TRBV7-9	-	14	TRBJ1-4	CASSDRAGGEKLFF	TGTGCCAGCAGCGACCGGGCAGGCGGTGAAAAACTGTTTTTT
-	TRBV9	once	14	TRBJ2-2	CASSVAEGHGELFF	TGTGCCAGCAGCGTAGCAGAGGGTCACGGGGAGCTGTTTTTT
-	TRBV5-6	-	15	TRBJ2-7	CASSSNQGGDYEQYF	TGTGCCAGCAGCTCCAATCAGGGTGGAGACTACGAGCAGTACTTC
TRBD1	TRBV10-3	-	13	TRBJ1-6	CATRGPNDSPLHF	TGTGCCACCAGGGGGCCAAATGATTCACCCCTCCACTTT
-	TRBV4-1	-	15	TRBJ2-7	CASSQRQGGPYEQYF	TGCGCCAGCAGCCAAAGGCAGGGGGGTCCCTACGAGCAGTACTTC
-	TRBV7-9	-	15	TRBJ2-5	CASSLGPEPGETQYF	TGTGCCAGCAGCTTAGGGCCGGAACCGGGGGAGACCCAGTACTTC
-	TRBV2	-	13	TRBJ2-3	CASSEVSTDTQYF	TGTGCCAGCAGTGAAGTGAGCACAGATACGCAGTATTTT
-	TRBV4-1	once	14	TRBJ1-3	CASSPTVSGNTIYF	TGCGCCAGCAGCCCGACAGTCTCTGGAAACACCATATATTTT
-	TRBV4-1	-	17	TRBJ2-2	CASSQAFQGRYTGELFF	TGCGCCAGCAGCCAAGCTTTTCAGGGACGGTACACCGGGGAGCTGTTTTTT
-	TRBV6-1	-	14	TRBJ2-7	CASSEYPGFYEQYF	TGTGCCAGCAGTGAATATCCAGGATTCTACGAGCAGTACTTC
TRBD1	TRBV11-2	-	14	TRBJ1-1	CASSSQGAGAEAFF	TGTGCCAGCAGTTCCCAGGGGGCTGGGGCTGAAGCTTTCTTT
-	TRBV11-2	-	16	TRBJ1-2	CASSLDLDLIPYGYTF	TGTGCCAGCAGCTTAGATTTGGATCTAATACCCTATGGCTACACCTTC
TRBD1	TRBV10-2	-	17	TRBJ1-2	CASSGQGVTGGHYGYTF	TGCGCCAGCAGTGGACAAGGGGTAACAGGGGGTCACTATGGCTACACCTTC
-	TRBV11-2	once	16	TRBJ2-7	CASSPGDIVTFYEQYF	TGTGCCAGCAGCCCAGGGGACATCGTAACGTTCTACGAGCAGTACTTC